These 2 T cell receptor beta chains originate from one sample sequenced in a study of shared T cell receptors in the human thymus. Using immunoSEQ multiplex PCR, the repertoire was profiled, and TCRdb retains in-frame clones only, with some absent. The repertoire consists of approximately 660,000 clones, with 88% occurring once and the leading ten covering approximately 0.011%. The data were also submitted as part of a second study, on human thymus T cells.

Sequenced: thymocytes. The receptors were gathered from a boy under three years old with a congenital heart defect.

The CDR3 here is CASSLAGTSVSHSYEQYF. CDR3 bases: TGCGCCAGCAGCTTGGCCGGGACTAGCGTGTCACATTCCTACGAGCAGTACTTC. The chain combines TRBV5-1 with TRBJ2-7, with 10 bases identical to TRBD2. This CDR3 is 18 amino acids long. J lost 1 base, V lost 0 bases, and 10 bases had no gene match. CDR1 and CDR2 (germline): SGHRS, YFSETQ. The entire variable domain, with the rest obtained from reference TRBV5-1 and TRBJ2-7, is as follows: KAGVTQTPRYLIKTRGQQVTLSCSPISGHRSVSWYQQTPGQGLQFLFEYFSETQRNKGNFPGRFSGRQFSNSRSEMNVSTLELGDSALYLCASSLAGTSVSHSYEQYFGPGTRLTVT.

The CDR3 DNA follows: TGTGCCAGCAGGACAGGGGTGGCCTACGAGCAGTACTTC. As protein: CASRTGVAYEQYF. This chain joins TRBV28 and TRBJ2-5, with 8 positions matching TRBD1. The J call may be in error: the DNA end matches TRBJ2-7 better. The CDR3 loop spans 13 amino acids. Germline V CDR1 and CDR2: MDHEN, SYDVKM.